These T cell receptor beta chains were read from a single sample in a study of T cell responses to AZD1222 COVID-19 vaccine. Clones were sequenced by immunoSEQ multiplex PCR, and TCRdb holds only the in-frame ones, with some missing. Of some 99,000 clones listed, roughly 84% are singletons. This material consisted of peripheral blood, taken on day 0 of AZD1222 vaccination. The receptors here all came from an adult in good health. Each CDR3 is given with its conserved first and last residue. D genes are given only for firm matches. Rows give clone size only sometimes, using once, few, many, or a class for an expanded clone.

CASGLSYNEQFF	TGTGCCAGCGGGCTATCCTACAATGAGCAGTTCTTC	TRBV9	TRBJ2-1	-	-	12
CASSERPSNTQYF	TGTGCCAGCAGCGAGCGACCGTCGAATACGCAGTATTTT	TRBV14	TRBJ2-3	-	-	13
CASSQDLGVIPDTQYF	TGTGCCAGCAGCCAAGATCTGGGGGTGATCCCGGATACGCAGTATTTT	TRBV14	TRBJ2-3	-	-	16
CASSSRSPPRELFF	TGTGCCAGCAGCTCAAGATCACCCCCACGGGAGCTGTTTTTT	TRBV7-8	TRBJ2-2	-	-	14
CASSSRGTGGAGGYTF	TGTGCCAGCAGCTCGAGGGGGACAGGGGGCGCGGGTGGCTACACCTTC	TRBV7-8	TRBJ1-2	TRBD1	-	16
CASSPGGFNTDTQYF	TGTGCCAGCAGCCCCGGGGGGTTCAACACAGATACGCAGTATTTT	TRBV7-3	TRBJ2-3	TRBD2	-	15
CASSSTGTEINYGYTF	TGTGCCAGCAGCTCTACCGGGACCGAGATTAACTATGGCTACACCTTC	TRBV7-9	TRBJ1-2	-	-	16
CASGRAPDRSNQPQHF	TGTGCTAGTGGCCGTGCCCCCGACAGGAGCAATCAGCCCCAGCATTTT	TRBV12-5	TRBJ1-5	-	few	16
CASSLAKFETQYF	TGTGCCAGCAGCTTAGCGAAGTTCGAGACCCAGTACTTC	TRBV7-8	TRBJ2-5	-	-	13
CASSLGLAGGLQETQYF	TGCGCCAGCAGCTTGGGACTAGCGGGGGGCCTACAAGAGACCCAGTACTTC	TRBV5-1	TRBJ2-5	TRBD2	-	17
CASSPTRSGETQYF	TGTGCCAGCAGTCCCACAAGGTCGGGAGAGACCCAGTACTTC	TRBV2	TRBJ2-5	-	-	14
CASSLLAPATTNEKLFF	TGTGCCAGCAGTTTGTTGGCACCTGCCACAACTAATGAAAAACTGTTTTTT	TRBV27	TRBJ1-4	-	-	17
CASSPYSGTGGDSPLHF	TGTGCCAGCTCACCATATTCCGGGACAGGGGGGGATTCACCCCTCCACTTT	TRBV18	TRBJ1-6	TRBD1	-	17
CASSPTAGRVETQYF	TGTGCCAGCTCTCCTACGGCAGGGAGGGTAGAGACCCAGTACTTC	TRBV18	TRBJ2-5	TRBD2	-	15
CSGGTGTYNEQFF	TGCAGCGGTGGGACAGGGACTTACAATGAGCAGTTCTTC	TRBV29-1	TRBJ2-1	TRBD1	-	13
CASSIVSERAFGYTF	TGTGCCAGTAGTATAGTCTCTGAGAGGGCGTTCGGCTACACCTTC	TRBV19	TRBJ1-2	-	-	15
CASSYSGPPDTQYF	TGTGCCAGCAGTTACTCTGGCCCGCCAGATACGCAGTATTTT	TRBV6-2/TRBV6-3	TRBJ2-3	-	-	14
CASSFQGNYGYTF	TGTGCCAGCAGCTTCCAGGGAAACTATGGCTACACCTTC	TRBV7-8	TRBJ1-2	-	-	13
CASSQETGEQYF	TGCGCCAGCAGCCAAGAAACTGGTGAGCAGTACTTC	TRBV4-3	TRBJ2-7	-	-	12
CASSATSGGLTDTQYF	TGTGCCAGCAGTGCAACTAGCGGGGGCCTCACAGATACGCAGTATTTT	TRBV6-1	TRBJ2-3	TRBD2	-	16